The 32 T cell receptor beta chains below all came from one sample that was sequenced in a study of cytomegalovirus exposure and HLA in healthy donors. Primers: 60 Vbeta forward and 13 Jbeta reverse. Sequencing was performed with immunoSEQ multiplex PCR; in TCRdb, only in-frame clones are kept and a portion is missing. The repertoire table contains 100,000 to 150,000 clones. The specimen sequenced was PBMCs. The receptors were sampled from a man aged 35 to 55 in good health and CMV-seronegative.

The chain has TRBV2 and TRBJ2-5, with 10 bases aligning to TRBD1. The germline CDR1 and CDR2 sequences are SNHLY and FYNNEI. V trimming: 5 bases; J trimming: 1 base; junction bases outside the gene matches: 4. This CDR3 has 15 amino acids. This CDR3 reads CASSRDRGTQETQYF. CDR3 DNA: TGTGCCAGCAGTAGGGACAGGGGAACCCAAGAGACCCAGTACTTC.

The chain links TRBV30 to TRBJ1-4; TRBD1 might be the D (6 bases). Germline V CDR1 and CDR2: GTSNPN, SVGIG (reference sequence). The CDR3 contains 15 residues. The V end was cut by 7 bases, the J end by 3 bases, with 18 bases between. CDR3 loop: CAFQSGGAANEKLFF. The CDR3 DNA follows: TGTGCCTTCCAATCCGGGGGGGCAGCTAATGAAAAACTGTTTTTT.

About this clone itself: The junction and the germline gene differ at one end; a read error may be behind it. The chain combines TRBV7-7 with TRBJ2-1; 7 nucleotides agree with TRBD1. Germline V CDR1 and CDR2: SSHAT, FNYEAQ (reference sequence). This CDR3 contains 14 residues. The CDR3 sequence: CASSSSTGKNEQFF. The CDR3 nucleotides read TGTGCTAGCAGCTCTTCGACAGGGAAGAATGAGCAGTTCTTC.

This chain connects TRBV7-2 to TRBJ1-6; D remains ambiguous. V lost 1 base and J 9 bases, leaving 10 bases between the germline ends. CDR1 and CDR2 from the germline V gene are SGHTA and FQGNSA. The length of the CDR3 is 14 residues. CDR3 nucleotide sequence: TGTGCCAGCAGCTTAGGGGCGGGTTCTTCACCCCTCCACTTT. The encoded protein is CASSLGAGSSPLHF.

The chain has TRBV6-1 and TRBJ2-5, with D tentatively TRBD2 (5 bases). The germline V gene has CDR1 MNHNS and CDR2 SASEGT. V was pared by 5 bases and J by 3 bases, with 10 bases between. The CDR3 loop spans 13 amino acids. The CDR3 loop reads CASSRRTEETQYF. In nucleotides, the CDR3 is TGTGCCAGCAGTCGCCGGACTGAAGAGACCCAGTACTTC.

This chain joins TRBV5-6 and TRBJ2-7; possible D gene TRBD2, 6 bases. V was pared by 2 bases and J by 5 bases, with 23 bases between. CDR1 SGHDT and CDR2 YYEEEE come from the germline V gene. There are 17 residues in the CDR3. CDR3 coding DNA: TGTGCCAGCAGCTTTCGTGTGATCGGTGGGAGGCTCAACGAGCAGTACTTC. The encoded protein is CASSFRVIGGRLNEQYF.

This rearrangement joins TRBV19 to TRBJ1-5, with a weak D call TRBD1 (6 bases). V gave up 6 bases and J gave up 4 bases, with 16 bases separating them. CDR1 is LNHDA and CDR2 is SQIVND in the germline V gene (reference sequence). The CDR3 is made up of 15 amino acids. The DNA for the CDR3 is TGTGCCAGTAGCAGGACAGAGAACTTTAATCAGCCCCAGCATTTT. Its translation is CASSRTENFNQPQHF.

The chain recombines TRBV11-2 with TRBJ2-7; 7 nucleotides line up with TRBD1. V was pared by 4 bases and J by 2 bases, with 5 bases of the junction left unmatched. Looked up from germline, CDR1 is SGHAT and CDR2 is FQNNGV. This CDR3 spans 14 amino acids. The CDR3 spells CASSSERGPYEQYF. The CDR3 nucleotides read TGTGCCAGCAGCTCGGAGAGGGGGCCCTACGAGCAGTACTTC.

The rearrangement links TRBV6-1 to TRBJ1-6, with 12 bases fitting TRBD1. V was clipped by 3 bases and J by 8 bases; unmatched bases: 5. Germline V gene data show CDR1 as MNHNS and CDR2 as SASEGT. CDR3 length: 16 amino acids. CDR3 coding DNA: TGTGCCAGCAGTGATCCGGGACAGGGGGCTTATTCACCCCTCCACTTT. This encodes CASSDPGQGAYSPLHF.

The V call is TRBV7-6, the J call TRBJ1-2; 8 bases map to TRBD1. The CDR3 runs to 13 residues. J was trimmed by 8 bases and V by 4 bases; bases with no gene match: 6. The V gene's germline CDR1 is SGHVS and CDR2 FNYEAQ. The DNA of the CDR3 is TGTGCCAGCAGCTCGACAGGGGTAGTCGGCTACACCTTC. This encodes CASSSTGVVGYTF.

The rearrangement joins TRBV5-1 to TRBJ2-3, with a tentative D call TRBD1 (5 bases). CDR1 and CDR2 (germline): SGHRS, YFSETQ. The CDR3 spans 15 residues. Trimming took off 1 base at V and 1 base at J, with 10 bases between the two ends. The CDR3 here is CASSLSQGGTDTQYF. Here the CDR3 DNA reads TGCGCCAGCAGCTTGTCCCAGGGCGGCACAGATACGCAGTATTTT. The full variable domain, with the rest looked up from reference TRBV5-1 and TRBJ2-3, is KAGVTQTPRYLIKTRGQQVTLSCSPISGHRSVSWYQQTPGQGLQFLFEYFSETQRNKGNFPGRFSGRQFSNSRSEMNVSTLELGDSALYLCASSLSQGGTDTQYFGPGTRLTVL.

The gene calls are TRBV28 and TRBJ2-7; 7 positions match TRBD2. Trimming at V came to 8 bases and at J to 0 bases, leaving 1 base not matched to a gene. This CDR3 is 12 amino acids long. CDR1 and CDR2 (germline): MDHEN, SYDVKM. CDR3 loop: CASRGDSYEQYF. CDR3 sequence (DNA): TGTGCCAGCCGGGGGGACTCCTACGAGCAGTACTTC.

The V and J genes are TRBV19 and TRBJ1-5; 7 bases match TRBD1. Germline CDR1 reads LNHDA; CDR2 reads SQIVND (reference sequence). V shed 4 bases and J 2 bases; nucleotides not matched to a gene: 2. The CDR3 contains 14 residues. CDR3 amino acids: CASSSGTGNQPQHF. The CDR3 coding sequence is TGTGCCAGTAGTAGCGGGACAGGCAATCAGCCCCAGCATTTT.

The chain is built from TRBV5-1 and TRBJ1-2, with 9 positions matching TRBD1. V was clipped by 4 bases and J by 8 bases; unmatched bases: 9. This CDR3 spans 14 amino acids. Germline V gene lookup returns CDR1 SGHRS and CDR2 YFSETQ. The CDR3 DNA follows: TGCGCCAGCAGCGTAATACAGGGGGCAGGAGGCTACACCTTC. Amino acids: CASSVIQGAGGYTF.

The V and J genes are TRBV6-4 and TRBJ2-1, with TRBD2 matching over 7 bases. The CDR3 length is 15 residues. The V gene's germline CDR1 is MRHNA and CDR2 SNTAGT. J gave up 4 bases and V 7 bases, and 10 bases lay outside the gene matches. CDR3 protein: CASKDTSGMYNEQFF. The CDR3 nucleotides are TGTGCCAGCAAGGATACCAGCGGGATGTACAATGAGCAGTTCTTC.

The gene calls are TRBV5-1 and TRBJ2-5; 11 positions match TRBD2. The ends lost 4 bases at V and 2 bases at J; junction bases unmatched: 4. The CDR3 length is 15 residues. Germline V gene data show CDR1 as SGHRS and CDR2 as YFSETQ. The CDR3 here is CASSPGTSGQETQYF. DNA of the CDR3: TGCGCCAGCAGCCCCGGGACTAGCGGACAAGAGACCCAGTACTTC.

This chain joins TRBV5-1 and TRBJ2-6, with D perhaps matching TRBD1 (6 bases). V was trimmed by 0 bases and J by 0 bases, leaving 7 bases between them. The CDR3 totals 16 residues. Germline CDR1 and CDR2: SGHRS and YFSETQ. In DNA, the CDR3 is TGCGCCAGCAGCTTGGGAGGGGGCTCTGGGGCCAACGTCCTGACTTTC. The encoded protein is CASSLGGGSGANVLTF.

CDR3 sequence: CASSLGSAISDEKLFF. In DNA, the CDR3 is TGTGCCAGCAGCTTAGGGTCGGCGATTAGCGATGAAAAACTGTTTTTT. The genes are TRBV11-3 and TRBJ1-4; D uncertain. Looked up from germline, CDR1 is SGHNT and CDR2 is YENEEA. The CDR3 covers 16 residues. Trimming took 1 base from V and 6 from J, leaving 15 bases between them.

This chain links TRBV4-1 with TRBJ2-7; D gene uncertain. Looked up from germline, CDR1 is MGHRA and CDR2 is YSYEKL. The CDR3 is 14 amino acids. V gave up 0 bases and J gave up 0 bases, with 6 bases separating them. The CDR3 sequence is CASSQDPSSYEQYF. CDR3 in DNA: TGCGCCAGCAGCCAAGACCCGAGCTCCTACGAGCAGTACTTC.

The chain employs TRBV10-3 and TRBJ2-3, with 14 bases lining up with TRBD2. Germline lookup yields CDR1 ENHRY and CDR2 SYGVKD. The V and J ends lost 6 bases and 0 bases, in that order; junction bases with no gene match: 11. The CDR3 runs to 19 residues. The CDR3 nucleotides are TGTGCCATCAGGACGGGACTAGCGGGAGTAGGGTTTAGCACAGATACGCAGTATTTT. Amino acids: CAIRTGLAGVGFSTDTQYF.

The chain links TRBV11-3 to TRBJ2-1; 10 bases agree with TRBD2. V shed 5 bases, J shed 6 bases, and the junction held 4 bases outside the gene matches. Germline CDR1 is SGHNT and CDR2 is YENEEA. The CDR3 contains 14 residues. This chain's CDR3 is CASSVLAGANEQFF. As DNA, the CDR3 is TGTGCCAGCAGCGTGCTAGCGGGGGCCAATGAGCAGTTCTTC.

This rearrangement joins TRBV11-2 to TRBJ2-7, with D possibly TRBD1 on 7 matching bases. The germline gives CDR1 SGHAT, CDR2 FQNNGV. V was shortened by 8 bases and J by 3 bases, with 14 bases between the two germline ends. The CDR3 has 13 residues. CDR3 sequence reads: CASGTERVYEQYF. CDR3 bases: TGTGCCAGCGGGACAGAGCGGGTCTACGAGCAGTACTTC.

This chain connects TRBV7-5 to TRBJ1-4. TRBV7-5 is listed as a pseudogene. The length of the CDR3 is 16 residues. CDR3 sequence reads: CARSLAISPVRVKLFF. The CDR3, as DNA: TGTGCCAGAAGCTTAGCAATTAGTCCGGTGAGGGTAAAACTGTTTTTT.

This chain joins TRBV10-1 and TRBJ2-7; TRBD1 matches 10 bases. V was clipped by 1 base and J by 4 bases; unmatched bases: 10. Germline CDR1 WNHNN, CDR2 SYGVQD (reference sequence). CDR3 length equals 17 residues. CDR3 protein: CASSEYPSGQGVYEQYF. In DNA form, the CDR3 reads TGCGCCAGCAGTGAGTACCCCTCCGGACAGGGGGTTTACGAGCAGTACTTC.

CDR3 loop: CSVEAQGQETQYF. DNA of the CDR3: TGCAGCGTTGAAGCTCAGGGTCAAGAGACCCAGTACTTC. The genes are TRBV29-1 and TRBJ2-5; TRBD1 is a possible D gene (5 bases). This CDR3 has 13 amino acids. The V gene lost 1 base and the J gene lost 2 bases, with 8 bases spanning the gap. Germline V CDR1 and CDR2: SQVTM, ANQGSEA.

This chain connects TRBV4-2 to TRBJ2-1; tentative D call: TRBD1 (6 bases). CDR3 length: 16 residues. V dropped 4 bases and J dropped 4 bases, with 17 bases sitting between them. The germline V gene encodes CDR1 LGHNA and CDR2 YNFKEQ. This chain's CDR3 is CASSLNVGTLYNEQFF. CDR3 nucleotides: TGTGCCAGCAGCCTAAATGTTGGGACATTATACAATGAGCAGTTCTTC.

The rearrangement uses TRBV4-1 and TRBJ1-2; D is possibly TRBD1 (6 bases). Trimming pared 1 base from V and 7 bases from J, leaving 10 bases between. CDR1 is MGHRA and CDR2 is YSYEKL in the germline V gene. This CDR3 region has 13 residues. For the CDR3, the DNA is TGCGCCAGCAGCCAAGGAGGGGGAGCTGGCTACACCTTC. Protein product: CASSQGGGAGYTF.

Here the CDR3 DNA reads TGTGCCAGCAGCTTGGGACAGGGCGTTGTCTACGAGCAGTACTTC. This gives the protein CASSLGQGVVYEQYF. The rearrangement links TRBV7-2 to TRBJ2-7; 9 positions agree with TRBD1. Germline V CDR1 and CDR2: SGHTA, FQGNSA. The CDR3 sequence is 15 residues long. V was pared by 3 bases and J by 3 bases, with 6 bases of the junction left unmatched.

The rearrangement links TRBV5-8 to TRBJ1-5, with D tentatively TRBD1 (6 bases). The germline V gene has CDR1 SGHTS and CDR2 YDEGEE. The V and J ends lost 2 bases and 5 bases respectively, with 14 bases between them. CDR3 length: 15 amino acids. This chain's CDR3 is CASSFGQSIDQPQHF. The CDR3 nucleotides read TGTGCCAGCAGCTTTGGACAGAGTATTGATCAGCCCCAGCATTTT.

This chain links TRBV7-2 with TRBJ2-7, with D uncertain. Deletions cut 2 bases from V and 2 bases from J, with 10 bases between. Germline V gene sequence: CDR1 SGHTA, CDR2 FQGNSA. The CDR3 loop spans 14 amino acids. The DNA of the CDR3 is TGTGCCAGCAGCTTAACTCGAGGAACCTACGAGCAGTACTTC. This codes for CASSLTRGTYEQYF.

The chain uses TRBV29-1 and TRBJ1-2, with 7 positions matching TRBD1. The J segment lost 4 bases and the V segment lost 7 bases, leaving 12 bases of the junction unmatched. CDR1 SQVTM and CDR2 ANQGSEA come from the germline V gene. This CDR3 has 14 residues. CDR3 loop: CSAPCRGLGYGYTF. The CDR3 bases are TGCAGCGCACCATGTAGGGGGCTTGGCTATGGCTACACCTTC.

The CDR3 loop is CASSQDRITEAFF. The CDR3 DNA is TGTGCCAGCAGCCAGGACAGGATCACTGAAGCTTTCTTT. The chain couples TRBV11-3 to TRBJ1-1; 7 nucleotides align to TRBD1. The CDR3 has 13 amino acids. Germline V CDR1 and CDR2: SGHNT, YENEEA. V lost 5 bases and J lost 4; bases outside the gene matches: 4.